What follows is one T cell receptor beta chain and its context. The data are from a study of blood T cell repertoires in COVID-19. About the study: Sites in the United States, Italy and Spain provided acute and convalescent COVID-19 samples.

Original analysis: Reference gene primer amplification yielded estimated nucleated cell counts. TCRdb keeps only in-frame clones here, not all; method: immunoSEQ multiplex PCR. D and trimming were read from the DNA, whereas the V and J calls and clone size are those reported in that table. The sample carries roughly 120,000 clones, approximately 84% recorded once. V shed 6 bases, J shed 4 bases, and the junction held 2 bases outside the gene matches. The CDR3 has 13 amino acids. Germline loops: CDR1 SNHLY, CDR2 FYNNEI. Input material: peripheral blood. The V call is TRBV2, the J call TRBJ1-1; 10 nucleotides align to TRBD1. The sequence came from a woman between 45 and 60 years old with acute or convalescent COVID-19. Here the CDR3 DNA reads TGTGCCAGCAGAAGGACAGGGGGCACTGAAGCTTTCTTT. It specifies CASRRTGGTEAFF.